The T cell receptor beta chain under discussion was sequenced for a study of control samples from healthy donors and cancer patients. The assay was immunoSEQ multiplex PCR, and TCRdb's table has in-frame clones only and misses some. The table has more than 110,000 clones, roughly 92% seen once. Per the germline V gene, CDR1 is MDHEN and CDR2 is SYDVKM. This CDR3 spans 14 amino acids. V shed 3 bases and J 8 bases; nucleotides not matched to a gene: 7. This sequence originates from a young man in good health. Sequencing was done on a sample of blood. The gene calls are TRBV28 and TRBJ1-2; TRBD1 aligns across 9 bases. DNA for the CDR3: TGTGCCAGCAGTTTCGCCGGGACAGGGTGGGGCTACACCTTC. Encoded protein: CASSFAGTGWGYTF.